This record concerns one T cell receptor beta chain sequence. Its antigen is unidentified. Primers: 60 Vbeta forward and 13 Jbeta reverse. Libraries were prepared by immunoSEQ multiplex PCR; TCRdb keeps only in-frame clonotypes and omits some of them. The sample shows around 210,000 clones, roughly 85% of them seen only once. This sample stems from a study of cytomegalovirus exposure and HLA in healthy donors. Study observations and caveats: Follow-up analysis later connected one missense variant in DCLRE1C with trimming of TCR beta V- and J-genes. A previous analysis found most TCR beta V segments productive roughly 90% or roughly 30% of the time.

V was cut by 4 bases and J by 0 bases, with 13 bases left in between. CDR3 length: 15 residues. The germline V gene has CDR1 MNHEY and CDR2 SVGAGI. This receptor was identified in a girl aged 2-9 years in good health and CMV-seronegative. V gene TRBV6-5 combines with J gene TRBJ2-7, with a tentative D call TRBD1 (6 bases). The source material was PBMCs. CDR3 sequence: CASSSGQLRSYEQYF. As DNA, the CDR3 is TGTGCCAGCAGTTCAGGACAGCTCCGCTCCTACGAGCAGTACTTC.